Listed here are 23 T cell receptor beta chains from one sample, sequenced in a study of cytomegalovirus exposure and HLA in healthy donors. PCR employed 60 Vbeta and 13 Jbeta primers. Method: immunoSEQ multiplex PCR; TCRdb's copy keeps in-frame clones and lacks some. This sample has some 120,000 clones, with 79% found just once. The sequencing input was PBMCs. These receptors were obtained from a man between 18 and 29 years old in good health and CMV-seronegative.

The chain uses TRBV19 and TRBJ2-7, with 7 nucleotides matching TRBD1. V was clipped by 5 bases and J by 1 base; unmatched bases: 5. Germline V gene data show CDR1 as LNHDA and CDR2 as SQIVND (reference sequence). The CDR3 loop spans 14 amino acids. CDR3 sequence reads: CASSLTGISYEQYF. CDR3 in DNA: TGTGCCAGTAGTCTGACAGGGATATCCTACGAGCAGTACTTC.

The chain combines TRBV6-5 with TRBJ1-5; possibly TRBD1 for D (6 bases). The germline V and J ends were trimmed by 6 bases and 8 bases, with 20 bases remaining between them. Looked up from germline, CDR1 is MNHEY and CDR2 is SVGAGI. This CDR3 is 15 amino acids long. Written as DNA, the CDR3 is TGTGCCAGCAGGCGGACCGGGACACAAAAGGAGCCCCAGCATTTT. It encodes CASRRTGTQKEPQHF.

This clone was recorded a few times. The CDR3 DNA is TGTGCCAGTAGTCCTTCCCGGGACAGAATCTACAATGAGCAGTTCTTC. This translates into CASSPSRDRIYNEQFF. The genes are TRBV19 and TRBJ2-1, with 7 bases identical to TRBD1. There are 16 residues in the CDR3. Per the germline V gene, CDR1 is LNHDA and CDR2 is SQIVND (reference sequence). V trimming: 5 bases; J trimming: 3 bases; junction bases outside the gene matches: 10.

The chain recombines TRBV7-5 with TRBJ2-7; TRBD1 is taken as the D call from the table, unchecked against the DNA. TRBV7-5 is noted as a pseudogene. This CDR3 contains 13 residues. CDR3 bases: TGTGCCAGAAGCACCCGGACAGACGTGAAGCAGTACGTC. It yields the protein CARSTRTDVKQYV.

The V gene is TRBV19, the J gene TRBJ2-4, with 8 bases matching TRBD1. This CDR3 has 18 residues. The germline V gene has CDR1 LNHDA and CDR2 SQIVND (reference sequence). V lost 3 bases and J lost 5; bases outside the gene matches: 15. The CDR3 nucleotides are TGTGCCAGTAGTATCAGGACAGGGCTTTGGATTAGAGAAAACATTCAGTACTTC. Encoded protein: CASSIRTGLWIRENIQYF.

This clone has more than one count but fewer than ten. CDR3 sequence reads: CASSLYLQGETTNEKLFF. The CDR3 DNA reads TGTGCCAGCAGCTTATATTTGCAGGGGGAAACAACTAATGAAAAACTGTTTTTT. The chain joins TRBV7-6 to TRBJ1-4; 7 bases are a match to TRBD1. The CDR3 has 18 residues. Germline CDR1 reads SGHVS; CDR2 reads FNYEAQ. The ends lost 2 bases at V and 0 bases at J; junction bases unmatched: 9.

CDR3 DNA: TGTGCCAGCAGTTTTAGCGGGAGGGCCTTCAATGAGCAGTTCTTC. It yields the protein CASSFSGRAFNEQFF. The chain has TRBV27 and TRBJ2-1, with 11 bases aligning to TRBD2. The V segment lost 3 bases and the J segment 6 bases; nucleotides outside the gene matches: 4. Per germline, CDR1 MNHEY and CDR2 SMNVEV (reference sequence). The CDR3 sequence is 15 residues long.

The chain couples TRBV5-1 to TRBJ2-5; 7 bases map to TRBD1. CDR1 is SGHRS, CDR2 YFSETQ, per germline. Trimming at V came to 0 bases and at J to 4 bases, leaving 0 bases not matched to a gene. This CDR3 has 13 residues. This CDR3 reads CASSLDRGETQYF. CDR3 coding DNA: TGCGCCAGCAGCTTGGACAGGGGAGAGACCCAGTACTTC.

This sequence joins TRBV28 and TRBJ2-1, with D maybe TRBD1 (6 bases). This CDR3 spans 18 amino acids. Per the germline V gene, CDR1 is MDHEN and CDR2 is SYDVKM. V shed 4 bases and J shed 1 base, with 20 bases lying between them. The CDR3 region has the DNA TGTGCCAGCAGTTCGTCACAGGGTATTGAGGGATCCTACAATGAGCAGTTCTTC. This sequence encodes CASSSSQGIEGSYNEQFF.

The J gene is TRBJ2-6, the V gene TRBV10-3; 7 positions agree with TRBD1. CDR3 length: 15 residues. V trimming: 6 bases; J trimming: 3 bases; junction bases outside the gene matches: 5. Looked up from germline, CDR1 is ENHRY and CDR2 is SYGVKD. The CDR3 spells CAIRATGFGANVLTF. CDR3 coding DNA: TGTGCCATCAGGGCGACAGGGTTTGGGGCCAACGTCCTGACTTTC.

This clone was recorded only once. CDR3 sequence: CASSYTGGGTPNTEAFF. Written as DNA, the CDR3 is TGTGCCAGCAGCTATACAGGGGGCGGGACCCCGAACACTGAAGCTTTCTTT. The chain links TRBV7-9 to TRBJ1-1; 9 nucleotides agree with TRBD1. In germline, CDR1 is SEHNR, CDR2 FQNEAQ (reference sequence). V lost 4 bases to trimming and J lost 1 base; unmatched junction nucleotides: 10. The CDR3 sequence is 17 residues long.

This chain uses TRBV6-5 with TRBJ1-1; tentative D call: TRBD1 (6 bases). V was trimmed by 2 bases and J by 6 bases, leaving 13 bases between them. The CDR3 sequence is 14 residues long. Germline CDR1 MNHEY, CDR2 SVGAGI. CDR3 sequence: CASSYEGGGPEAFF. CDR3 sequence (DNA): TGTGCCAGCAGTTACGAGGGGGGAGGGCCTGAAGCTTTCTTT.

The V and J genes are TRBV28 and TRBJ2-5, with 8 bases fitting TRBD2. J gave up 2 bases and V 5 bases, and 7 bases lay outside the gene matches. Germline lookup yields CDR1 MDHEN and CDR2 SYDVKM. The CDR3 runs to 15 residues. The CDR3, as DNA: TGTGCCAGCAGTCCCGGGGGGGCGCGGCAAGAGACCCAGTACTTC. Translation gives CASSPGGARQETQYF.

This CDR3 is CASSDRSNYNEQFF. CDR3 DNA sequence: TGTGCCAGCAGTGATCGGTCAAACTACAATGAGCAGTTCTTC. The rearrangement links TRBV2 to TRBJ2-1; D remains unclear. The germline CDR1 and CDR2 sequences are SNHLY and FYNNEI. The CDR3 has 14 amino acids. The V end was cut by 3 bases, the J end by 3 bases, with 9 bases between.

The chain is built from TRBV5-6 and TRBJ2-3; D may be TRBD1 (6 bases). Germline V CDR1 and CDR2: SGHDT, YYEEEE. Trimming shortened V by 3 bases and J by 6 bases, and 14 bases separated the two germline ends. The CDR3 runs to 14 residues. CDR3 in amino acids: CASSSTGSGDTQYF. In DNA form, the CDR3 reads TGTGCCAGCAGCTCTACAGGGTCCGGCGATACGCAGTATTTT.

The J gene is TRBJ2-1, the V gene TRBV6-5; 9 bases line up with TRBD1. V lost 8 bases, J lost 14 bases, and 7 bases stayed unmatched. Germline lookup yields CDR1 MNHEY and CDR2 SVGAGI. This CDR3 contains 11 residues. The CDR3 loop reads CASGKRTGEFF. CDR3 sequence (DNA): TGTGCCAGCGGAAAAAGGACAGGGGAGTTCTTC.

The rearrangement uses TRBV2 and TRBJ1-2, with 9 bases that match TRBD1. Per the germline V gene, CDR1 is SNHLY and CDR2 is FYNNEI. V gave up 5 bases and J gave up 7 bases; unmatched junction bases: 5. CDR3 length: 13 amino acids. CDR3 bases: TGTGCCAGCAGTAAGGACAGGGGAGGTGGCTACACCTTC. Protein sequence: CASSKDRGGGYTF.

The V and J genes are TRBV9 and TRBJ2-5, with a weak D call TRBD1 (5 bases). Germline V gene sequence: CDR1 SGDLS, CDR2 YYNGEE. Trimming took 4 bases from V and 2 from J, leaving 18 bases between them. CDR3 length: 16 amino acids. The CDR3, as DNA: TGTGCCAGCAGCCCTCTGGGGCGAAGGGGTCAAGAGACCCAGTACTTC. Its protein product is CASSPLGRRGQETQYF.

The rearrangement links TRBV7-2 to TRBJ2-5, with 13 bases matching TRBD2. V dropped 1 base and J dropped 4; count of bases not matched to a gene: 3. CDR3 size: 16 residues. Germline CDR1 SGHTA, CDR2 FQGNSA. CDR3 loop: CASSLDGTSGTETQYF. CDR3 bases: TGTGCCAGCAGCTTAGACGGGACTAGCGGGACAGAGACCCAGTACTTC.

This chain joins TRBV19 and TRBJ2-2; 7 nucleotides align to TRBD1. This CDR3 has 15 residues. V trimming: 6 bases; J trimming: 7 bases; junction bases outside the gene matches: 11. Germline V gene data show CDR1 as LNHDA and CDR2 as SQIVND (reference sequence). CDR3 nucleotides: TGTGCCAGTAGAGACAAGGGGGCCCGTGTCGGGGAGCTGTTTTTT. This codes for CASRDKGARVGELFF.

With regard to this clone: Germline is not matched at one junction end, which may reflect a read error. The J gene is TRBJ2-7, the V gene TRBV27; 8 bases line up with TRBD1. CDR1 is MNHEY and CDR2 is SMNVEV in the germline V gene (reference sequence). This CDR3 is built from 14 residues. The CDR3 here is CASSLSTGAYEQYF. CDR3 nucleotide sequence: TGTGCCAGCAGTCTATCGACAGGGGCCTACGAGCAGTACTTC.

The chain couples TRBV4-3 to TRBJ2-7; D is unresolved. Germline lookup yields CDR1 LGHNA and CDR2 YSLEER. V lost 0 bases and J 6 bases, leaving 15 bases between the germline ends. The CDR3 spans 15 residues. CDR3 coding DNA: TGCGCCAGCAGCCAAGAAAGAGGCCTACTGGGCGAGCAGTACTTC. As protein: CASSQERGLLGEQYF.

The chain couples TRBV7-8 to TRBJ2-7; no clear D. CDR1 SGHVS and CDR2 FQNEAQ come from the germline V gene. The ends were cut back, 1 base at V and 6 bases at J, with 10 bases in the middle. This CDR3 has 13 amino acids. The CDR3 region has the DNA TGTGCCAGCAGCTTAGGGGCTGCTCGCGAGCAGTACTTC. Translation gives CASSLGAAREQYF. The complete variable domain, with remaining parts taken from reference TRBV7-8 and TRBJ2-7, reads GAGVSQSPRYKVAKRGQDVALRCDPISGHVSLFWYQQALGQGPEFLTYFQNEAQLDKSGLPSDRFFAERPEGSVSTLKIQRTQQEDSAVYLCASSLGAAREQYFGPGTRLTVT.